The 16 T cell receptor beta chains listed next were all sequenced from one sample in a study of T cell changes during pregnancy in multiple sclerosis. Only in-frame clones appear in the TCRdb table, and some are missing; sequencing was by immunoSEQ multiplex PCR. The sample holds about 49,000 clones, approximately 94% seen once. The sequences come from CD8+ T cells from peripheral blood mononuclear cells, collected before pregnancy. All receptors derive from a female donor with multiple sclerosis, enrolled in a pregnancy study.

V is TRBV23-1 and J is TRBJ1-1; 8 bases fit TRBD1. Being an ORF, TRBV23-1 has a function that is uncertain. The CDR3 runs 11 residues. With V trimmed by 6 bases and J by 6 bases, 0 bases remained unmatched. CDR3 loop: CASRQGAEAFF. The CDR3 DNA follows: TGCGCCAGCAGACAGGGGGCTGAAGCTTTCTTT.

This chain links TRBV10-3 with TRBJ2-2; 8 positions agree with TRBD1. Germline trimming cut 10 bases from V and 1 base from J; bases unmatched to any gene: 2. The CDR3 consists of 13 residues. Germline values: CDR1 ENHRY, CDR2 SYGVKD. As DNA, the CDR3 is TGTGCCACCGGGACAGGGAACACCGGGGAGCTGTTTTTT. This codes for CATGTGNTGELFF.

The rearrangement uses TRBV19 and TRBJ2-3; a weak D match, TRBD2 (7 bases). The CDR3 length is 16 residues. The V end lost 3 bases, the J end lost 4 bases, and 17 bases lay between the germline ends. Looked up from germline, CDR1 is LNHDA and CDR2 is SQIVND (reference sequence). For the CDR3, the DNA is TGTGCCAGTAGTATCTTCTGGAGGGGGGGGTCAGATACGCAGTATTTT. Its translation: CASSIFWRGGSDTQYF.

This chain uses TRBV7-9 with TRBJ1-1, with 7 positions matching TRBD1. The length of the CDR3 is 13 residues. Trimming cost V 5 bases and J 3 bases; bases outside gene matches: 3. Germline lookup yields CDR1 SEHNR and CDR2 FQNEAQ (reference sequence). The CDR3, as DNA: TGTGCCAGCAGCAACACAGGGGACACTGAAGCTTTCTTT. Its protein product is CASSNTGDTEAFF.

This clone was recorded once. This chain joins TRBV7-9 and TRBJ2-1; D is perhaps TRBD2 (6 bases). Trimming took 1 base from V and 4 from J, leaving 11 bases between them. Germline-derived CDR1 and CDR2 are SEHNR and FQNEAQ (reference sequence). CDR3 length: 15 residues. The CDR3 DNA sequence: TGTGCCAGCAGCTTAGTACTAGCTGTTTACAATGAGCAGTTCTTC. It codes for CASSLVLAVYNEQFF. The whole variable domain, filled in from reference TRBV7-9 and TRBJ2-1, reads DTGVSQNPRHKITKRGQNVTFRCDPISEHNRLYWYRQTLGQGPEFLTYFQNEAQLEKSRLLSDRFSAERPKGSFSTLEIQRTEQGDSAMYLCASSLVLAVYNEQFFGPGTRLTVL.

V usage is TRBV7-2 and J usage is TRBJ2-5; D possibly corresponds to TRBD2 (5 bases). The length of the CDR3 is 15 residues. The V gene's germline CDR1 is SGHTA and CDR2 FQGNSA. With 0 bases removed from V and 3 bases from J, the gap between germline ends came to 11 bases. In DNA form, the CDR3 reads TGTGCCAGCAGCTTAGCTACCGGGATTAAAGAGACCCAGTACTTC. Translation gives CASSLATGIKETQYF.

The chain employs TRBV28 and TRBJ2-7; possibly TRBD1 for D (5 bases). V shed 2 bases and J shed 3 bases, with 8 bases lying between them. CDR1 and CDR2 (germline): MDHEN, SYDVKM. The CDR3 spans 13 residues. DNA for the CDR3: TGTGCCAGCAGTTTAGGGCAGGGCTACGAGCAGTACTTC. This sequence encodes CASSLGQGYEQYF.

This chain joins TRBV11-2 and TRBJ1-2, with D tentatively TRBD1 (5 bases). Germline CDR1 reads SGHAT; CDR2 reads FQNNGV. Trimming removed 1 base at V and 3 bases at J, with 9 bases between. This CDR3 spans 14 amino acids. CDR3 DNA sequence: TGTGCCAGCAGCTTAGTCGGGGGTGACTATGGCTACACCTTC. This sequence encodes CASSLVGGDYGYTF.

This sequence joins TRBV5-4 and TRBJ2-7; D gene unclear. The CDR3 runs to 15 residues. V lost 4 bases and J 5 bases, leaving 19 bases between the germline ends. The germline V gene encodes CDR1 SGHNT and CDR2 YYREEE (reference sequence). The CDR3 nucleotides are TGTGCCAGCAGCCCCCGCGAGGCCGCGAGGAACGAGCAGTACTTC. Protein: CASSPREAARNEQYF.

This chain uses TRBV27 with TRBJ2-7; 9 bases are shared with TRBD2. This CDR3 spans 15 amino acids. Germline assignment: CDR1 MNHEY and CDR2 SMNVEV (reference sequence). With V trimmed by 7 bases and J by 5 bases, 12 bases remained unmatched. For the CDR3, the DNA is TGTGCCAGCACCGTGACTAGCGGCCACCTAAACGAGCAGTACTTC. Amino acid sequence: CASTVTSGHLNEQYF.

DNA for the CDR3: TGCGCCAGCAGCCATCCGTATGAGGGGGCCGAATTCAATCAGCCCCAGCATTTT. Its protein is CASSHPYEGAEFNQPQHF. V is TRBV23-1 and J is TRBJ1-5; 7 bases map to TRBD1. TRBV23-1 is an ORF, with its function uncertain. V lost 6 bases and J lost 3; bases outside the gene matches: 17. This CDR3 contains 18 residues.

The chain uses TRBV7-2 and TRBJ2-7; the D gene is possibly TRBD2 (6 bases). Germline CDR1 reads SGHTA; CDR2 reads FQGNSA. Trimming left V 0 bases short and J 2 bases short, with 8 bases between. The CDR3 is 14 residues long. The CDR3 here is CASSLAGGAYEQYF. CDR3 nucleotide sequence: TGTGCCAGCAGCTTAGCGGGGGGAGCCTACGAGCAGTACTTC.

This chain joins TRBV18 and TRBJ2-2, with 7 bases fitting TRBD1. The V gene end was trimmed by 5 bases and the J gene end by 0 bases; junction bases not matched to a gene: 6. Germline CDR1 reads KGHSH; CDR2 reads LQKENI. The CDR3 has 16 amino acids. The CDR3 DNA reads TGTGCCAGCTCAGGCGACAGGGTACCGAACACCGGGGAGCTGTTTTTT. As protein: CASSGDRVPNTGELFF.

V gene TRBV27 combines with J gene TRBJ1-1; D is undetermined. Germline CDR1 MNHEY, CDR2 SMNVEV (reference sequence). The CDR3 has 11 amino acids. The V end was cut by 6 bases, the J end by 3 bases, with 5 bases between. Here the CDR3 DNA reads TGTGCCAGCAGGAGTTACACTGAAGCTTTCTTT. This codes for CASRSYTEAFF.

V usage is TRBV27 and J usage is TRBJ1-1; no clear D gene. CDR1 and CDR2 (germline): MNHEY, SMNVEV (reference sequence). The CDR3 totals 12 residues. The ends were cut back, 3 bases at V and 8 bases at J, with 10 bases in the middle. The DNA of the CDR3 is TGTGCCAGCAGTTTGTATGGCAGAGAAGCTTTCTTT. This encodes CASSLYGREAFF.

V gene TRBV19 combines with J gene TRBJ1-1, with D perhaps TRBD1 (6 bases). CDR1 is LNHDA and CDR2 is SQIVND in the germline V gene (reference sequence). This CDR3 spans 15 amino acids. V lost 5 bases and J lost 5, with 18 bases in between. CDR3: CASSYFGGQGTEAFF. CDR3 bases: TGTGCCAGTAGTTACTTCGGGGGGCAGGGGACTGAAGCTTTCTTT.